Detailed here is one T cell receptor (beta chain). The antigen is unknown. This sample is drawn from a study of CD8 T cells in ankylosing spondylitis. J gave up 8 bases and V 1 base, and 2 bases lay outside the gene matches. The germline CDR1 and CDR2 sequences are LGHDT and YNNKEL (reference sequence). CDR3 size: 14 residues. Findings of the study overall: Significant enrichment of disease-linked clones was reported in matched ankylosing spondylitis synovial fluid. Disease-linked clones were CD8+ and relatively rare in peripheral blood.

Molecular-barcoded quantitative 5'-RACE produced these TCR beta libraries. MiXCR, run by TCRdb on the 5' RACE reads, gives a single entry per CDR3 protein. Counted here are some 340,000 distinct CDR3 sequences, roughly 14% occurring once; the ten biggest clones make up less than 1.1%. V and J are TRBV3-1 and TRBJ1-6; 7 bases match TRBD1. The sample comprised blood, either unsorted or a sorted T cell fraction (not recorded which). The TCR sequence derives from a male donor with ankylosing spondylitis or in good health (not recorded which). CDR3: CASSQGRGDSPLHF. CDR3 bases: TGTGCCAGCAGCCAAGGCAGGGGGGATTCACCCCTCCACTTT.